This record looks at one TCR delta chain sequence and its context. This clone was detected a few times. Its binding antigen is unknown. It has no much larger one-base neighbor in the sample; base qualities were not kept. CDR1 and CDR2 are read off the germline V gene as GEAIGNYY and EKD. Trimming removed 0 bases from V and 0 bases from J; the gene matches leave 11 bases unexplained. The CDR3 runs 18 amino acids, cysteine and phenylalanine included. The retained sequence is limited to the CDR3, 54 bases, with the frame set at the first base. The sample was run on an Illumina MiSeq. TCRdb reran clone calling on the public reads with CATT; rows sharing one DNA sequence were then combined. The sample yields about 5,400 delta-chain clones; about 15% were counted once. Clones ranked in the top ten supply 20% to 25% of the sample. The record originates from a study of gamma-delta chains in newborns, infants, children (dated by TCRdb to between 2018 and 2021). Context from the whole study: According to the study title, microbial exposure causes polyclonal expansion of innate gammadelta T cells right after birth. How innate gammadelta T cell populations in human newborns were shaped by microbial exposure immediately after birth was investigated in the study.

The sample was blood, taken at baseline. Recombination connected TRDV2 to TRDJ1; TRDD3 lines up with 8 middle nucleotides. The receptor was isolated from a child who was a newborn, infant or young child, either healthy, febrile or measles-vaccinated (not recorded which). The nucleotide sequence is given as TGTGCCTGTGACACCCTGGGGGAACGCTACGAGTACACCGATAAACTCATCTTT. It specifies CACDTLGERYEYTDKLIF.